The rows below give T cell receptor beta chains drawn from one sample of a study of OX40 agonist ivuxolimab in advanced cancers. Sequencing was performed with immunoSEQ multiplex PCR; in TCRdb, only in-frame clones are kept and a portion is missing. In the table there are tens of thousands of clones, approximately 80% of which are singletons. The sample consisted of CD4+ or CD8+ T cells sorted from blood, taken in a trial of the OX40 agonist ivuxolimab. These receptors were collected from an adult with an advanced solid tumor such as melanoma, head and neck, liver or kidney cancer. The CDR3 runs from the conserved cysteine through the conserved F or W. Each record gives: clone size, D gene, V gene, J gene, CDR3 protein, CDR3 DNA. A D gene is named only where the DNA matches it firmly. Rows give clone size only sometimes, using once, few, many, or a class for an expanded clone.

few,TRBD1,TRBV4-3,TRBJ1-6,CASSQVGTGNSYNSPLHF,TGCGCCAGCAGCCAGGTTGGGACAGGGAACTCCTATAATTCACCCCTCCACTTT
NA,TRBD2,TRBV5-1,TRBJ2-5,CASSWGTSGETQYF,TGCGCCAGCTCCTGGGGGACTAGCGGGGAGACCCAGTACTTC
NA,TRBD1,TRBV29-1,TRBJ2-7,CSVVQQGALGYEQYF,TGCAGCGTTGTCCAACAGGGGGCGCTGGGCTACGAGCAGTACTTC
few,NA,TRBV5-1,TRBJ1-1,CASNRDKGEAFF,TGCGCCAGCAATCGGGATAAGGGCGAAGCTTTCTTT
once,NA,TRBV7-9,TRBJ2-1,CASSWTTGVGEQFF,TGTGCCAGCAGCTGGACTACGGGGGTGGGTGAGCAGTTCTTC
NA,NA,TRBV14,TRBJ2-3,CASSRQTDNTQYF,TGTGCCAGCAGCCGCCAGACTGATAATACGCAGTATTTT
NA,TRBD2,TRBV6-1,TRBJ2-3,CASSEAYWTSGRPQRGNTQYF,TGTGCCAGCAGTGAAGCGTATTGGACTAGCGGGAGGCCCCAGAGGGGAAATACGCAGTATTTT
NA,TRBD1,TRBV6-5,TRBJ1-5,CASLTGRNQPQHF,TGTGCCAGCCTGACAGGGAGAAATCAGCCCCAGCATTTT
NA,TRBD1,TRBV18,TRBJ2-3,CASSPRTGFSTDTQYF,TGTGCCAGCTCACCGAGGACAGGGTTTAGCACAGATACGCAGTATTTT
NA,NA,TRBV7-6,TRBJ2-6,CASSPGPVSSSGANVLTF,TGTGCCAGCAGTCCTGGACCGGTCTCCTCCTCTGGGGCCAACGTCCTGACTTTC
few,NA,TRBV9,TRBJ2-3,CASSPTERRRTDTQYF,TGTGCCAGCAGCCCCACGGAGAGAAGGCGCACAGATACGCAGTATTTT
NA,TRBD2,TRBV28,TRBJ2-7,CASSLLGGRPPYF,TGTGCCAGCAGTTTGCTGGGCGGGAGACCCCCGTACTTC
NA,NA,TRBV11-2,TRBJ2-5,CASSLTSETQYF,TGTGCCAGCAGCTTAACCTCCGAGACCCAGTACTTC
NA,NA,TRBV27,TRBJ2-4,CASSGPGTIAKNIQYF,TGTGCCAGCAGTGGCCCTGGGACCATAGCCAAAAACATTCAGTACTTC
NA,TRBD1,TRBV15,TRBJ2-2,CATLTGLTGELFF,TGTGCCACTCTGACAGGGCTCACCGGGGAGCTGTTTTTT
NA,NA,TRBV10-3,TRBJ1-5,CAISEGGGNQPQHF,TGTGCCATCAGTGAAGGGGGGGGCAATCAGCCCCAGCATTTT
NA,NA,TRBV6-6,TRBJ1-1,CASSYWNTEAFF,TGTGCCAGCAGTTACTGGAACACTGAAGCTTTCTTT
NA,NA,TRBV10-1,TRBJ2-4,CASSGIVAGRIAKNIQYF,TGCGCCAGCAGTGGGATCGTGGCAGGCCGAATAGCCAAAAACATTCAGTACTTC
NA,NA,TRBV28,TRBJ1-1,CASSLVYREAFF,TGTGCCAGCAGTTTAGTTTACAGGGAAGCTTTCTTT
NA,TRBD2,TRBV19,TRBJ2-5,CASSYSRGGRETQYF,TGTGCCAGTAGTTATAGCCGGGGGGGCCGGGAGACCCAGTACTTC
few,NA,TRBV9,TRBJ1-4,CASSVLPAGMEKLFF,TGTGCCAGCAGCGTACTCCCCGCAGGGATGGAAAAACTGTTTTTT
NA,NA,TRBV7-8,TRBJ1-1,CASSKAGLELNTEAFF,TGTGCCAGCAGCAAGGCCGGGTTAGAATTGAACACTGAAGCTTTCTTT
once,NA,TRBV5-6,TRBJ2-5,CASSSRLVLQETQYF,TGTGCCAGCAGCTCTAGACTGGTCCTCCAAGAGACCCAGTACTTC
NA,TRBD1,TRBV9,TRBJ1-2,CASSALPGQNGYTF,TGTGCCAGCAGCGCTCTCCCGGGACAGAATGGCTACACCTTC
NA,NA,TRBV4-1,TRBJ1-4,CASSQVDPAEKLFF,TGCGCCAGCAGCCAAGTCGACCCGGCTGAAAAACTGTTTTTT
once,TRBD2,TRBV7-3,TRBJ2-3,CASSFVPGGSDTQYF,TGTGCCAGCAGCTTCGTCCCGGGAGGGTCAGATACGCAGTATTTT
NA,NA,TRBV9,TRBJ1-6,CASSVEAGNSPLHF,TGTGCCAGCAGCGTCGAGGCAGGGAATTCACCCCTCCACTTT
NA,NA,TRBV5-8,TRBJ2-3,CASSIGGAGTGDTQYF,TGTGCCAGCAGCATCGGAGGGGCGGGAACGGGTGATACGCAGTATTTT
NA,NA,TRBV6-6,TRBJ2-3,CASTRAGSADTQYF,TGTGCCAGCACCCGTGCAGGGTCGGCAGATACGCAGTATTTT
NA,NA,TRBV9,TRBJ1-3,CASSPTVSGNTIYF,TGTGCCAGCAGTCCGACAGTCTCTGGAAACACCATATATTTT
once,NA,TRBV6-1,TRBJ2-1,CASSATSSSYNEQFF,TGTGCCAGCAGTGCCACTAGTAGCTCCTACAATGAGCAGTTCTTC
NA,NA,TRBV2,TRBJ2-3,CASSGHLGRSSTDTQYF,TGTGCCAGCAGTGGCCACCTGGGACGGTCTAGCACAGATACGCAGTATTTT
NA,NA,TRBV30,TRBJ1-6,CAWSVRTVNSPLHF,TGTGCCTGGAGTGTACGGACAGTTAATTCACCCCTCCACTTT
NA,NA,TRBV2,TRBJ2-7,CASKERQGPYEQYF,TGTGCCAGCAAGGAGAGGCAGGGTCCCTACGAGCAGTACTTC
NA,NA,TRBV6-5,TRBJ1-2,CASSYSNPQRNGYTF,TGTGCCAGCAGTTACTCGAACCCGCAACGAAATGGCTACACCTTC